Detailed here is one TCR beta chain. Assay used: immunoSEQ multiplex PCR; TCRdb lists only in-frame clones, some missing. This table holds 40,000 to 60,000 clones, roughly 91% found once. The source of the sample is a study of OX40 agonist ivuxolimab in advanced cancers. CDR3 length: 14 residues. V shed 9 bases and J 8 bases; nucleotides not matched to a gene: 14. Germline V gives CDR1 SNHLY, CDR2 FYNNEI. The chain combines TRBV2 with TRBJ2-3; 7 bases fit TRBD1. The material was CD4+ or CD8+ T cells sorted from blood, obtained in a trial of the OX40 agonist ivuxolimab. The receptor was derived from an adult with an advanced solid tumor such as melanoma, head and neck, liver or kidney cancer. The CDR3 sequence: CASRGELSGGTQYF. The CDR3 DNA reads as TGTGCCAGTCGAGGGGAACTCTCAGGGGGTACGCAGTATTTT.